This T cell receptor beta chain comes out of a study of cytomegalovirus exposure and HLA in healthy donors. On the study more broadly: An earlier analysis found around 100 million unique TCR beta sequences from about 190 million T cells. Among over 350 genotyped donors, about 85% fell in the Caucasian-associated ancestry cluster.

Study findings and constraints: Altogether, some 160 TCR beta chains were recorded as cytomegalovirus-associated.

PCR primers comprised 60 Vbeta and 13 Jbeta primers. This table comes from immunoSEQ multiplex PCR, and its TCRdb copy is limited to in-frame clones, with some not included. Here the sample spans about 170,000 clones, approximately 80% being singletons. Germline trimming cut 5 bases from V and 1 base from J; bases unmatched to any gene: 6. Germline lookup yields CDR1 SEHNR and CDR2 FQNEAQ (reference sequence). The CDR3 is 15 residues long. Points on this clone: The target antigen is unknown.

V usage is TRBV7-9 and J usage is TRBJ2-3; 7 bases match TRBD2. Sequenced material: PBMCs. This TCR came from a male donor in good health and CMV-seronegative. In DNA form, the CDR3 reads TGTGCCAGCAGCCGGACTAGGAACGGCACAGATACGCAGTATTTT. Amino acid sequence: CASSRTRNGTDTQYF.